This T cell receptor beta chain was captured by sequencing in a study of response to subunit inactivated influenza vaccine. MiXCR, run by TCRdb on the RT-PCR reads, gives a single entry per CDR3 protein. This sample has over 400,000 distinct CDR3 sequences, with roughly 13% found just once. The V and J ends lost 4 bases and 4 bases, in that order; junction bases with no gene match: 2. Per germline, CDR1 WSHSY and CDR2 SAAADI. This CDR3 spans 15 amino acids. The sample holds a few counts of this clonotype. Its specificity is unknown. Overall study results and limits: The authors suggested that few new T cells are recruited per seasonal influenza vaccination.

This chain connects TRBV10-2 to TRBJ2-5; 14 bases are a match to TRBD2. The input for sequencing was PBMCs from blood, taken roughly 47 days after vaccination. The source is a middle-aged man who received an inactivated influenza vaccine. The chain's CDR3 is CASSGTSGGPETQYF. Here the CDR3 DNA reads TGCGCCAGCAGTGGGACTAGCGGGGGGCCAGAGACCCAGTACTTC.